This T cell receptor (beta chain) was identified in a study of blood T cell repertoires in COVID-19. Germline V gene sequence: CDR1 PRHDT, CDR2 FYEKMQ (reference sequence). The CDR3 extends over 18 amino acids. After removal of 4 bases from V and 1 base from J, the junction contained 8 bases not matched to a gene. Clones were sequenced by immunoSEQ multiplex PCR, and TCRdb holds only the in-frame ones, with some missing. The sample has 100,000 or so clones; about 89% are singletons. The receptor comes from a woman aged 45-65 years in a cohort sampled during active COVID-19. The chain uses TRBV13 and TRBJ2-6, with 9 nucleotides matching TRBD1. The sample consisted of peripheral blood. The CDR3 DNA follows: TGTGCCAGCAGCTCCCCTCCCGGGACAGGGTCTGGGGCCAACGTCCTGACTTTC. Residues: CASSSPPGTGSGANVLTF.